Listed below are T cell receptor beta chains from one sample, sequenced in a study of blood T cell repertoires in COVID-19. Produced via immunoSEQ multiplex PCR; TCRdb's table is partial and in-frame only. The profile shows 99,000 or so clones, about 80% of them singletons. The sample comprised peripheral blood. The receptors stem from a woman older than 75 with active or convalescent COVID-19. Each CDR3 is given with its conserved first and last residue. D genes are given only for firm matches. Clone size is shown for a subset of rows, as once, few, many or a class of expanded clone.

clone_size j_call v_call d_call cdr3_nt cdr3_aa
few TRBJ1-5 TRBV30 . TGTGCCTGGAGTCTCGGGTGGCGACAGCCCCAGCATTTT CAWSLGWRQPQHF
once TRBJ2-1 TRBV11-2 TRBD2 TGTGCCAGCAGCTTAGGACTAGCGGGGGGCAGGAGCCCCTACAATGAGCAGTTCTTC CASSLGLAGGRSPYNEQFF
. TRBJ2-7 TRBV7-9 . TGTGCCAGCGACGGGGACTCCGGGAGCTCCTACGAGCAGTACTTC CASDGDSGSSYEQYF
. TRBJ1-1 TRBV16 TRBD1 TGTGCCAGCAGCCCGGATGGACAGGGGAACACTGAAGCTTTCTTT CASSPDGQGNTEAFF
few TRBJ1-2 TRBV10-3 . TGTGCCATCAGGGAGACAGTCGGTGGCTACACCTTC CAIRETVGGYTF
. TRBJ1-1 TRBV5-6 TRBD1 TGTGCCAGCAGCTTGGTCCAGGGGGCCTTTAACACTGAAGCTTTCTTT CASSLVQGAFNTEAFF
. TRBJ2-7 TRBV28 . TGTGCCAGCGGACTAAATAGGGGCGAGCAGTACTTC CASGLNRGEQYF
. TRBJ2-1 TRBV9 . TGTGCCAGCAGCGCGACGTTGACAGTCAATGAGCAGTTCTTC CASSATLTVNEQFF
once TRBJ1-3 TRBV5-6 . TGTGCCAGCAGCTTGGGAGGGTCTGGAAACACCATATATTTT CASSLGGSGNTIYF
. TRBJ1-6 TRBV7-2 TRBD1 TGTGCCAGCAGCTTAGGTCCCAGGGGGCTGGGTAATTCACCCCTCCACTTT CASSLGPRGLGNSPLHF